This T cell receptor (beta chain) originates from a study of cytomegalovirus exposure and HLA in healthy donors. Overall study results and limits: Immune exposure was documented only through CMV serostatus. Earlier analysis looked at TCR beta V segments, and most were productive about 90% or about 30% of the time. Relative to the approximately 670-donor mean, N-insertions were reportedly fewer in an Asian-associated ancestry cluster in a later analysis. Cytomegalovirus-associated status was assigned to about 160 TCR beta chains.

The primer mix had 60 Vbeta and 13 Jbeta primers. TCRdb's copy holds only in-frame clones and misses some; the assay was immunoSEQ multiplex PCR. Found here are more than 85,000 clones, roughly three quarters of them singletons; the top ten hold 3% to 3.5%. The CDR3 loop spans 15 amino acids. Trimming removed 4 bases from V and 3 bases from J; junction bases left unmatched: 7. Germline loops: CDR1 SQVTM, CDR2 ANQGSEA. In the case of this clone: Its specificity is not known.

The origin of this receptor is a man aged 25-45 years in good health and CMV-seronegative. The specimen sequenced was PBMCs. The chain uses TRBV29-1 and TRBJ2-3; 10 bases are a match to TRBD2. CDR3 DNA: TGCAGCGTTGGGCTTCTAGCGGGAGAAACAGATACGCAGTATTTT. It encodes CSVGLLAGETDTQYF.